One sample yielded the 18 T cell receptor beta chains listed below, sequenced in a study of CD8+ T cells in alopecia areata. As for treatment: oral pan-JAK inhibitor, 5-10 mg twice daily. Following extraction, RNA underwent reverse transcription to cDNA, which served as the sequencing template. The table came from immunoSEQ multiplex PCR; TCRdb's copy has only in-frame clones and leaves some out. The table has around 190,000 clones, under 70% seen once. Material: CD4+ T cells sorted from blood, obtained at week 4, from a patient treated with tofacitinib. The receptors were gathered from a human donor with alopecia areata.

This clone has more than one count but fewer than ten. This chain links TRBV6-1 with TRBJ1-3, with D possibly TRBD1 on 6 matching bases. The CDR3 runs to 16 residues. V was clipped by 3 bases and J by 0 bases, with 12 bases between them. Per germline, CDR1 MNHNS and CDR2 SASEGT. CDR3 coding DNA: TGTGCCAGCAGTGAGGGACATCCGAGCTCTGGAAACACCATATATTTT. This translates into CASSEGHPSSGNTIYF.

The sample holds one count of this clone. J is TRBJ1-2 and V is TRBV4-3; TRBD1 is a possible D gene (6 bases). The germline V gene has CDR1 LGHNA and CDR2 YSLEER. The CDR3 length is 13 residues. With 1 base removed from V and 8 bases from J, the gap between germline ends came to 11 bases. Here the CDR3 reads CASSQAGAFGYTF. For the CDR3, the DNA is TGCGCCAGCAGCCAAGCAGGGGCCTTCGGCTACACCTTC.

The table lists this clone with a count of one. This chain links TRBV30 with TRBJ1-6, with 10 bases lining up with TRBD1. Losses at the gene ends were 4 bases for V and 9 bases for J; bases not matched to a gene: 6. Germline assignment: CDR1 GTSNPN and CDR2 SVGIG (reference sequence). The CDR3 length is 14 residues. CDR3 bases: TGTGCCTGGACCCCGGGACAGGGGACTTCACCCCTCCACTTT. It is translated as CAWTPGQGTSPLHF.

This chain links TRBV29-1 with TRBJ1-1; D is undetermined. Germline values: CDR1 SQVTM, CDR2 ANQGSEA. CDR3 length equals 13 residues. Deletions cut 3 bases from V and 0 bases from J, with 8 bases between. CDR3 protein: CSVELHLNTEAFF. The CDR3 DNA reads TGCAGCGTTGAGCTACACCTGAACACTGAAGCTTTCTTT. Complete variable domain (other parts from reference TRBV29-1 and TRBJ1-1): SAVISQKPSRDICQRGTSLTIQCQVDSQVTMMFWYRQQPGQSLTLIATANQGSEATYESGFVIDKFPISRPNLTFSTLTVSNMSPEDSSIYLCSVELHLNTEAFFGQGTRLTVV.

This clone occurred a few times. This specimen includes other DNA sequences encoding the same CDR3. V is TRBV9 and J is TRBJ2-6, with no clear D. V was trimmed by 0 bases and J by 4 bases, leaving 2 bases between them. The CDR3 spans 13 residues. The V gene's germline CDR1 is SGDLS and CDR2 YYNGEE. The CDR3 loop reads CASSVAGANVLTF. CDR3 in DNA: TGTGCCAGCAGCGTAGCAGGGGCCAACGTCCTGACTTTC.

This chain links TRBV30 with TRBJ2-7; D is possibly TRBD1 (5 bases). Germline assignment: CDR1 GTSNPN and CDR2 SVGIG (reference sequence). Trimming shortened V by 2 bases and J by 2 bases, and 10 bases separated the two germline ends. CDR3 length equals 13 residues. This CDR3 reads CAWSLAGTYEQYF. DNA of the CDR3: TGTGCCTGGAGTCTGGCAGGGACCTACGAGCAGTACTTC.

The CDR3 DNA is TGTGCCAGCAAAGCCATGGGACCATACCAAGAGACCCAGTACTTC. Translation: CASKAMGPYQETQYF. The chain recombines TRBV6-6 with TRBJ2-5, with D possibly called TRBD1 or TRBD2 (5 bases each). V lost 7 bases and J lost 0, with 15 bases in between. This CDR3 has 15 residues. Germline CDR1 and CDR2: MNHNY and SVGAGI (reference sequence).

The rearrangement uses TRBV6-1 and TRBJ2-3; D remains unclear. CDR1 and CDR2 from the germline V gene are MNHNS and SASEGT. The CDR3 consists of 14 residues. Trimming took off 2 bases at V and 6 bases at J, with 12 bases between the two ends. The CDR3 DNA follows: TGTGCCAGCAGTGAATGGGTTGCAAGTGATACGCAGTATTTT. This gives the protein CASSEWVASDTQYF.

The chain combines TRBV5-4 with TRBJ2-6; D gene unclear. The CDR3 is made up of 15 amino acids. The germline V gene encodes CDR1 SGHNT and CDR2 YYREEE (reference sequence). The V and J ends lost 0 bases and 4 bases respectively, with 8 bases between them. Here the CDR3 reads CASSLDITGANVLTF. In DNA form, the CDR3 reads TGTGCCAGCAGCTTGGATATCACCGGGGCCAACGTCCTGACTTTC. Supplemented by reference TRBV5-4 and TRBJ2-6, the full variable domain reads ETGVTQSPTHLIKTRGQQVTLRCSSQSGHNTVSWYQQALGQGPQFIFQYYREEENGRGNFPPRFSGLQFPNYSSELNVNALELDDSALYLCASSLDITGANVLTFGAGSRLTVL.

The V call is TRBV15, the J call TRBJ1-6; TRBD1 matches at 8 bases. The J segment lost 2 bases and the V segment lost 4 bases, leaving 10 bases of the junction unmatched. The CDR3 runs 18 residues. Germline CDR1 reads LNHNV; CDR2 reads YYDKDF (reference sequence). Here the CDR3 DNA reads TGTGCCACCAGCAAAGAGGGTACAGGGGGGACCTATAATTCACCCCTCCACTTT. It encodes CATSKEGTGGTYNSPLHF.

Turning to this clone: One end of the junction is discordant with germline, which a read error may explain. The genes are TRBV23-1 and TRBJ1-6, with 8 bases identical to TRBD1. TRBV23-1 is recorded as an ORF, its role being uncertain. This CDR3 has 9 amino acids. The CDR3 DNA reads as TGCGCCAGCAGAAGGACAGGGTGCTTT. The encoded protein is CASRRTGCF.

This clone was observed a handful of times. This chain links TRBV27 with TRBJ2-1; no clear D gene. The CDR3 is made up of 12 amino acids. Trimming pared 8 bases from V and 4 bases from J, leaving 9 bases between. The germline CDR1 and CDR2 sequences are MNHEY and SMNVEV (reference sequence). Here the CDR3 reads CASHGVYNEQFF. DNA for the CDR3: TGTGCCAGCCATGGGGTTTACAATGAGCAGTTCTTC.

V is TRBV28 and J is TRBJ2-5; D remains ambiguous. This CDR3 is 14 amino acids long. Germline CDR1 reads MDHEN; CDR2 reads SYDVKM. Trimming shortened V by 8 bases and J by 7 bases, and 20 bases separated the two germline ends. The CDR3, as DNA: TGTGCCAGCTTTACCCCGGTTGGTAGAGGGACCCAGTACTTC. It is translated as CASFTPVGRGTQYF.

This clone has a handful of counts. The chain employs TRBV5-6 and TRBJ1-6; D may be TRBD1 (6 bases). The V gene's germline CDR1 is SGHDT and CDR2 YYEEEE. This CDR3 has 14 residues. Trimming shortened V by 7 bases and J by 14 bases, and 22 bases separated the two germline ends. CDR3 region: CASSRGHRGGTLHF. The CDR3 bases are TGTGCCAGCTCCCGGGGACACCGCGGGGGAACCCTCCACTTT.

This chain connects TRBV27 to TRBJ1-5, with 8 bases that match TRBD1. This CDR3 has 16 residues. Germline V gene sequence: CDR1 MNHEY, CDR2 SMNVEV (reference sequence). Losses at the gene ends were 5 bases for V and 1 base for J; bases not matched to a gene: 7. The CDR3 coding sequence is TGTGCCAGCAGTCCCCGGGACAGGAGGAGCAATCAGCCCCAGCATTTT. It is translated as CASSPRDRRSNQPQHF.

This sequence joins TRBV5-6 and TRBJ1-2; the D is unclear. The CDR3 consists of 14 residues. The V end was cut by 5 bases, the J end by 4 bases, with 15 bases between. The germline V gene has CDR1 SGHDT and CDR2 YYEEEE. The CDR3 coding sequence is TGTGCCAGCAGACCGACTGAGAAGGGCTATGGCTACACCTTC. Translation gives CASRPTEKGYGYTF.

V and J are TRBV2 and TRBJ2-5; D perhaps matches TRBD2 (5 bases). The CDR3 consists of 15 residues. Germline CDR1 reads SNHLY; CDR2 reads FYNNEI. Trimming took off 7 bases at V and 6 bases at J, with 21 bases between the two ends. CDR3 coding DNA: TGTGCCAGCAATCGGAGGTCAGGTTTAAGCCAGACCCAGTACTTC. Its protein product is CASNRRSGLSQTQYF.

The rearrangement joins TRBV30 to TRBJ1-5; D remains ambiguous. The CDR3 runs to 13 residues. Looked up from germline, CDR1 is GTSNPN and CDR2 is SVGIG (reference sequence). V lost 0 bases and J lost 7, with 10 bases in between. CDR3 loop: CAWSVLSGQPQHF. DNA of the CDR3: TGTGCCTGGAGTGTACTTTCGGGCCAGCCCCAGCATTTT.